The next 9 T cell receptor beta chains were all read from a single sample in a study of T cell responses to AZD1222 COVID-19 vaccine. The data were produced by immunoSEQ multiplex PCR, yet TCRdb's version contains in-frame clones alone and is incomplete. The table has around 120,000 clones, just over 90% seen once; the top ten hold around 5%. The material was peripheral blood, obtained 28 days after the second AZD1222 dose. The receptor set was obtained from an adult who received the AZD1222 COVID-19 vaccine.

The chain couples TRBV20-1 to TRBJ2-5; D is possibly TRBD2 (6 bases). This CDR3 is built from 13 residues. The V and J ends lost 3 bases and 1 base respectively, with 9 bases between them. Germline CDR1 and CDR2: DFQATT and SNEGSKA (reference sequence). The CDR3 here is CSASYGGQETQYF. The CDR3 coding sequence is TGCAGTGCTAGTTACGGGGGCCAAGAGACCCAGTACTTC.

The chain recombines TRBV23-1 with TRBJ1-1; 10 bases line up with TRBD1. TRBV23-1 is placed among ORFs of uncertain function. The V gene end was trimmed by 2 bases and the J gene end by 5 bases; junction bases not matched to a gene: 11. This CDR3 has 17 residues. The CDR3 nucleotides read TGCGCCAGCAGTCAACCTCAGACAGGGGGCGCGGAGACTGAAGCTTTCTTT. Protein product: CASSQPQTGGAETEAFF.

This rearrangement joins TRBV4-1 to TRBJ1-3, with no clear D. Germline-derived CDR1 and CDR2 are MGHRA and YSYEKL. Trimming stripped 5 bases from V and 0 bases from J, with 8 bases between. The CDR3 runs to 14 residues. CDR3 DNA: TGCGCCAGCAGCGGACGGTACTCTGGAAACACCATATATTTT. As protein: CASSGRYSGNTIYF.

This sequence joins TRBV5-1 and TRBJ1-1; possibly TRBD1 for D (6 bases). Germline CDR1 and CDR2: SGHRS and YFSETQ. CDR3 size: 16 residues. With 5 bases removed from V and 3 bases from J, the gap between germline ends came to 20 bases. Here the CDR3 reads CASSVDRPFIYTEAFF. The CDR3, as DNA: TGCGCCAGCAGTGTTGACAGGCCTTTTATTTACACTGAAGCTTTCTTT.

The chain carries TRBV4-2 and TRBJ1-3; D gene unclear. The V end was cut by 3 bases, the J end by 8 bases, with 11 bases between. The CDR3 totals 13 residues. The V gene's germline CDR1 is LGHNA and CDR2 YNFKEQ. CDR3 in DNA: TGTGCCAGCAGCCAGGGGTCGACCGACACCATATATTTT. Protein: CASSQGSTDTIYF.

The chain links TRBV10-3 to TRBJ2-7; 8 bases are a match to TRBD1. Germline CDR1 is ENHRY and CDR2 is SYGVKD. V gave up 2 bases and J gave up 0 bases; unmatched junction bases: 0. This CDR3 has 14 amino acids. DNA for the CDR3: TGTGCCATCAGTGAGGGACAGGGCTCCTACGAGCAGTACTTC. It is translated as CAISEGQGSYEQYF.

CDR3 DNA sequence: TGTGCCAGCAGTTTATCGATCCTTCTCAATGAGCAGTTCTTC. Amino acids: CASSLSILLNEQFF. V usage is TRBV27 and J usage is TRBJ2-1; D gene unclear. The germline V and J ends were trimmed by 0 bases and 6 bases, with 9 bases remaining between them. This CDR3 spans 14 amino acids. Germline V gives CDR1 MNHEY, CDR2 SMNVEV (reference sequence).

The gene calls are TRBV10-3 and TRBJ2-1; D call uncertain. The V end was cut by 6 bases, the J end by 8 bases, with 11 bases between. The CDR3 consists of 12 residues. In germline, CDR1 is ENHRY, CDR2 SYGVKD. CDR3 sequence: CAIRTPGDEQFF. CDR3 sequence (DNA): TGTGCCATCAGGACTCCTGGCGATGAGCAGTTCTTC.

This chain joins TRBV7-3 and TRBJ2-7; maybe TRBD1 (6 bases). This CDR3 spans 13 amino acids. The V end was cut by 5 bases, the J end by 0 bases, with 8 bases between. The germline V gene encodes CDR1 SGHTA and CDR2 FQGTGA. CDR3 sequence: CASSRDNSYEQYF. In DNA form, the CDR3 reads TGTGCCAGCAGCCGGGACAACTCCTACGAGCAGTACTTC. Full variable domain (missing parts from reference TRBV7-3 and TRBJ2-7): GAGVSQTPSNKVTEKGKYVELRCDPISGHTALYWYRQSLGQGPEFLIYFQGTGAADDSGLPNDRFFAVRPEGSVSTLKIQRTERGDSAVYLCASSRDNSYEQYFGPGTRLTVT.